This TCR beta chain comes out of a study of graft-versus-host responses after intestinal transplantation. Of note for this clone: Its antigen is undetermined.

TCRdb's copy holds only in-frame clones and misses some; the assay was immunoSEQ multiplex PCR. The repertoire holds some 97,000 clones, with 87% as singletons. The V gene's germline CDR1 is MNHEY and CDR2 SMNVEV (reference sequence). This CDR3 comprises 15 residues. V shed 4 bases and J 4 bases; nucleotides not matched to a gene: 6. The sequencing here drew on unstimulated CD4+ T cells sorted from spleen or lymph node cells, taken before transplant. The receptor comes from a human donor who was the organ donor for an intestinal transplant. The genes are TRBV27 and TRBJ2-2; the match to TRBD1 covers 7 bases. The CDR3 nucleotides read TGTGCCAGCAGTTCCCCCGGGACAGCCACCGGGGAGCTGTTTTTT. It specifies CASSSPGTATGELFF.